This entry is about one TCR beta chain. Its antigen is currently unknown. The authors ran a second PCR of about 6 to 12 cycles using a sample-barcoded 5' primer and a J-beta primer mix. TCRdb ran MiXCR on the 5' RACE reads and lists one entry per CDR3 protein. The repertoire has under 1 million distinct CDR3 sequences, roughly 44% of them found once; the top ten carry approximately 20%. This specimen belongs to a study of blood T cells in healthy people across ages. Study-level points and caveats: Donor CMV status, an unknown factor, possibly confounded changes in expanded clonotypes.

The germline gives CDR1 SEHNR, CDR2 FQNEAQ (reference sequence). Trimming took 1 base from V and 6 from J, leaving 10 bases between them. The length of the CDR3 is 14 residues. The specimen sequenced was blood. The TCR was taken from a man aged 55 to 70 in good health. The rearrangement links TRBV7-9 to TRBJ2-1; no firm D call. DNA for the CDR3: TGTGCCAGCAGCTTAGGTCCCCTGGGCAATGAGCAGTTCTTC. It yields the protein CASSLGPLGNEQFF.